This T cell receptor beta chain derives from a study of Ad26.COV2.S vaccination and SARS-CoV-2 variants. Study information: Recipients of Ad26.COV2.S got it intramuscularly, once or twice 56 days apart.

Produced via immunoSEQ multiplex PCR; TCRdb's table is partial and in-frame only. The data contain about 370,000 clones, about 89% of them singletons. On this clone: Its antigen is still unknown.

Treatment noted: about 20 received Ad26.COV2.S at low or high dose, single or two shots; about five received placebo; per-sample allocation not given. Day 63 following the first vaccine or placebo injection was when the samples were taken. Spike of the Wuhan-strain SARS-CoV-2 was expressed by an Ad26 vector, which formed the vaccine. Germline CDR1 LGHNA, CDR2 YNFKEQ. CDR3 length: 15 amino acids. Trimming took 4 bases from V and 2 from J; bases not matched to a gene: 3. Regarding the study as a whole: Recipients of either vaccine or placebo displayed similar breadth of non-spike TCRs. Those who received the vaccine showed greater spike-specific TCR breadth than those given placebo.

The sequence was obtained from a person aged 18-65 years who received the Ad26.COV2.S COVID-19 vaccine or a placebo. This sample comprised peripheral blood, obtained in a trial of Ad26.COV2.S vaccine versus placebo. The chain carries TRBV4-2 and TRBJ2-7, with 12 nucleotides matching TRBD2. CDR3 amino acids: CASSPGLAGTYEQYF. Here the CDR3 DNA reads TGTGCCAGCAGCCCCGGACTAGCGGGAACCTACGAGCAGTACTTC.